This T cell receptor beta chain was observed in a study of T cell responses to AZD1222 COVID-19 vaccine. Assay used: immunoSEQ multiplex PCR; TCRdb lists only in-frame clones, some missing. Found here are about 120,000 clones, 90% of them singletons; the top ten hold 3.5% to 4.5%. CDR3 size: 12 residues. Trimming took 2 bases from V and 8 from J, leaving 10 bases between them. Per germline, CDR1 SGHRS and CDR2 YFSETQ. Sequenced here: peripheral blood, sampled 28 days after the second dose of the MenACWY control vaccine. The source is an adult who received the MenACWY meningococcal vaccine as a control. This chain uses TRBV5-1 with TRBJ1-2; D perhaps matches TRBD1 (6 bases). The CDR3 loop reads CASSLQGWGYTF. CDR3 DNA: TGCGCCAGCAGCTTACAGGGCTGGGGCTACACCTTC.